The 30 T cell receptor beta chains presented below share a single source sample, sequenced in a study of T cell repertoires in ileal Crohn's disease. Profiling relied on immunoSEQ multiplex PCR, and the TCRdb table lists in-frame clones only, not all of them. The sample shows 30,000 to 35,000 clones, around 77% of them seen only once. The material sequenced was ileal tissue. These receptors all come from an adult with Crohn's disease.

This clone is medium-sized within its sample. V gene TRBV19 combines with J gene TRBJ1-4; 8 bases line up with TRBD1. V lost 4 bases, J lost 6 bases, and 10 bases stayed unmatched. This CDR3 has 16 residues. Germline V gives CDR1 LNHDA, CDR2 SQIVND (reference sequence). The CDR3 spells CASSTTGQGRHEKLFF. Here the CDR3 DNA reads TGTGCCAGTAGTACCACCGGACAGGGTAGACATGAAAAACTGTTTTTT.

The chain employs TRBV30 and TRBJ1-2, with D perhaps TRBD1 (6 bases). V lost 5 bases and J 6 bases, leaving 16 bases between the germline ends. The CDR3 runs 13 residues. Per the germline V gene, CDR1 is GTSNPN and CDR2 is SVGIG (reference sequence). CDR3 DNA sequence: TGTGCCTGGTTACAGGGTTCTTCGGATGGCTACACCTTC. Translation gives CAWLQGSSDGYTF.

The genes are TRBV6-1 and TRBJ2-7; possibly TRBD1 for D (6 bases). Germline V CDR1 and CDR2: MNHNS, SASEGT. The CDR3 has 13 amino acids. Trimming took 7 bases from V and 6 from J, leaving 16 bases between them. The DNA for the CDR3 is TGTGCCAGCACCAATACGGTAGGGGGCGAGCAGTACTTC. Translated, it gives CASTNTVGGEQYF.

The gene calls are TRBV6-5 and TRBJ2-5; possible D gene TRBD1, 5 bases. The J call may be mistaken, given a closer DNA end match to TRBJ2-7. CDR1 and CDR2 (germline): MNHEY, SVGAGI. The CDR3 length is 14 residues. The CDR3 here is CASSLDRVASEQYF. The DNA for the CDR3 is TGTGCCAGCAGCCTTGACAGAGTTGCATCCGAGCAGTACTTC.

The chain is built from TRBV4-1 and TRBJ1-1, with 7 bases that match TRBD1. Germline V gene data show CDR1 as MGHRA and CDR2 as YSYEKL. J was trimmed by 4 bases and V by 1 base; bases with no gene match: 12. The CDR3 runs 17 residues. The CDR3 DNA sequence: TGCGCCAGCAGCCAAGGAGGGGGCAGTGGGGATAGCACTGAAGCTTTCTTT. It yields the protein CASSQGGGSGDSTEAFF.

This clone appeared once. This chain joins TRBV19 and TRBJ2-1; TRBD2 matches at 7 bases. V trimming: 3 bases; J trimming: 2 bases; junction bases outside the gene matches: 7. This CDR3 spans 16 amino acids. CDR1 and CDR2 (germline): LNHDA, SQIVND (reference sequence). CDR3 region: CASSIGVLATYNEQFF. CDR3 bases: TGTGCCAGTAGTATCGGGGTACTAGCGACCTACAATGAGCAGTTCTTC.

The chain carries TRBV29-1 and TRBJ1-1; TRBD1 matches 7 bases. This CDR3 contains 14 residues. The J segment lost 3 bases and the V segment lost 7 bases, leaving 11 bases of the junction unmatched. Germline-derived CDR1 and CDR2 are SQVTM and ANQGSEA. Written as DNA, the CDR3 is TGCAGCGCCGGACACAGGGGTTGGGACACTGAAGCTTTCTTT. The encoded protein is CSAGHRGWDTEAFF.

This clone has only one observation. The CDR3 spells CAWSVRGGGYGYTF. Here the CDR3 DNA reads TGTGCCTGGAGTGTACGCGGGGGGGGTTATGGCTACACCTTC. This chain joins TRBV30 and TRBJ1-2, with a tentative D call TRBD1 (5 bases). CDR1 is GTSNPN and CDR2 is SVGIG in the germline V gene (reference sequence). V was cut by 0 bases and J by 5 bases, with 13 bases left in between. This CDR3 has 14 amino acids.

The V gene is TRBV30, the J gene TRBJ2-7, with 8 positions matching TRBD1. V trimming: 8 bases; J trimming: 6 bases; junction bases outside the gene matches: 12. The CDR3 has 13 residues. From germline, CDR1 is GTSNPN and CDR2 SVGIG (reference sequence). Written as DNA, the CDR3 is TGTGCCGCCACAGACAGGGGATCTCTCGAGCAGTACTTC. This encodes CAATDRGSLEQYF. Combining the CDR3 with reference TRBV30 and TRBJ2-7 gives the whole variable domain SQTIHQWPATLVQPVGSPLSLECTVEGTSNPNLYWYRQAAGRGLQLLFYSVGIGQISSEVPQNLSASRPQDRQFILSSKKLLLSDSGFYLCAATDRGSLEQYFGPGTRLTVT.

The V and J genes are TRBV6-8 and TRBJ2-7, with 12 positions matching TRBD2. Trimming took 11 bases from V and 5 from J; bases not matched to a gene: 19. CDR1 and CDR2 (germline): MNHGY, SAAAGT. The CDR3 extends over 17 amino acids. The CDR3 DNA is TGTGCCGCCCCCGGGGGGCTAGCGGGAGGGACGCTCCACGAGCAGTACTTC. Encoded protein: CAAPGGLAGGTLHEQYF.

This chain's CDR3 is CASRPGTGFTGELFF. The CDR3 nucleotides are TGTGCCAGCAGACCCGGGACAGGGTTCACCGGGGAGCTGTTTTTT. J is TRBJ2-2 and V is TRBV6-1, with 9 bases matching TRBD1. V dropped 6 bases and J dropped 4; count of bases not matched to a gene: 6. CDR1 is MNHNS and CDR2 is SASEGT in the germline V gene. The CDR3 has 15 residues.

The rearrangement joins TRBV9 to TRBJ2-1; no definite D call. The ends were cut back, 3 bases at V and 8 bases at J, with 18 bases in the middle. Germline V gene data show CDR1 as SGDLS and CDR2 as YYNGEE. The CDR3 is 15 residues long. CDR3 sequence (DNA): TGTGCCAGCAGCGGCGCGGCAGCTTCGGCCTATGAGCAGTTCTTC. Protein product: CASSGAAASAYEQFF.

This sequence joins TRBV7-9 and TRBJ1-2; D remains ambiguous. The CDR3 length is 14 residues. The ends were cut back, 3 bases at V and 0 bases at J, with 8 bases in the middle. Germline V gives CDR1 SEHNR, CDR2 FQNEAQ (reference sequence). The CDR3 bases are TGTGCCAGCAGCTTCAGTTCGCCTAACTATGGCTACACCTTC. Translated: CASSFSSPNYGYTF.

The chain employs TRBV30 and TRBJ2-2; TRBD1 is a possible D gene (5 bases). The CDR3 totals 15 residues. V lost 4 bases to trimming and J lost 4 bases, with 16 bases between them. Germline assignment: CDR1 GTSNPN and CDR2 SVGIG (reference sequence). For the CDR3, the DNA is TGTGCCTGGAAAATTCGACAGCAAATCACCGGGGAGCTGTTTTTT. Translating gives CAWKIRQQITGELFF.

The V gene is TRBV5-1, the J gene TRBJ2-7; no definite D call. Germline-derived CDR1 and CDR2 are SGHRS and YFSETQ. The germline V and J ends were trimmed by 1 base and 5 bases, with 7 bases remaining between them. The CDR3 has 12 residues. The CDR3 is CASSLNSHEQYF. The CDR3 nucleotides are TGCGCCAGCAGCTTGAATAGCCACGAGCAGTACTTC. The full variable domain, its missing parts supplied by reference TRBV5-1 and TRBJ2-7, is KAGVTQTPRYLIKTRGQQVTLSCSPISGHRSVSWYQQTPGQGLQFLFEYFSETQRNKGNFPGRFSGRQFSNSRSEMNVSTLELGDSALYLCASSLNSHEQYFGPGTRLTVT.

This clone came up a few times. This sequence joins TRBV27 and TRBJ1-5; a possible D gene is TRBD1 (6 bases). This CDR3 region has 15 residues. Trimming shortened V by 5 bases and J by 5 bases, and 16 bases separated the two germline ends. Germline CDR1 and CDR2: MNHEY and SMNVEV (reference sequence). The CDR3: CASSRTGMFHQPQHF. The CDR3 DNA reads TGTGCCAGCAGTCGAACAGGGATGTTTCATCAGCCCCAGCATTTT.

The rearrangement joins TRBV7-9 to TRBJ1-2; D ambiguous. CDR1 SEHNR and CDR2 FQNEAQ come from the germline V gene (reference sequence). The CDR3 length is 15 residues. The V and J ends lost 5 bases and 1 base respectively, with 14 bases between them. CDR3: CASSHGVGGNYGYTF. CDR3 DNA sequence: TGTGCCAGCAGCCATGGGGTAGGAGGTAACTATGGCTACACCTTC.

The gene calls are TRBV5-4 and TRBJ2-5; D gene ambiguous. The ends were cut back, 0 bases at V and 7 bases at J, with 10 bases in the middle. Germline values: CDR1 SGHNT, CDR2 YYREEE (reference sequence). CDR3 length equals 13 residues. CDR3 DNA: TGTGCCAGCAGCTTGGAAGTGTTGGCGACCCAGTACTTC. Protein: CASSLEVLATQYF.

The rearrangement uses TRBV6-1 and TRBJ2-7, with a tentative D call TRBD2 (6 bases). The CDR3 runs to 13 residues. V was cut by 6 bases and J by 6 bases, with 15 bases left in between. From germline, CDR1 is MNHNS and CDR2 SASEGT. CDR3 sequence (DNA): TGTGCCAGCAGGCTTACTAGCCTCCCCGAGCAGTACTTC. Amino acid sequence: CASRLTSLPEQYF.

The rearrangement links TRBV4-2 to TRBJ1-3; D is undetermined. CDR3 length: 16 residues. Germline lookup yields CDR1 LGHNA and CDR2 YNFKEQ. Between the trimmed V and J ends, which lost 1 base and 0 bases, there was a span of 10 bases. Here the CDR3 reads CASSQVDSTSGNTIYF. The CDR3 nucleotides read TGTGCCAGCAGCCAAGTTGACTCGACCTCTGGAAACACCATATATTTT.

This sequence joins TRBV2 and TRBJ1-1, with 8 nucleotides matching TRBD1. The CDR3 consists of 12 residues. Germline V gives CDR1 SNHLY, CDR2 FYNNEI. Unmatched junction bases numbered 2, after V lost 5 bases and J lost 6 bases. The DNA of the CDR3 is TGTGCCAGCAGTCGGACAGGGCCTGAAGCTTTCTTT. This translates into CASSRTGPEAFF.

V usage is TRBV9 and J usage is TRBJ2-7, with 14 positions matching TRBD2. Germline V lookup: CDR1 SGDLS, CDR2 YYNGEE. This CDR3 is built from 15 residues. After removal of 4 bases from V and 7 bases from J, the junction contained 7 bases not matched to a gene. The chain's CDR3 is CASSPGLAGVGEQYF. CDR3 in DNA: TGTGCCAGCAGCCCGGGACTAGCGGGAGTGGGAGAGCAGTACTTC.

This clone was detected only a few times. V is TRBV2 and J is TRBJ1-5; a possible D gene is TRBD1 (5 bases). V lost 6 bases and J 0 bases, leaving 12 bases between the germline ends. CDR1 and CDR2 (germline): SNHLY, FYNNEI. The CDR3 totals 15 residues. CDR3 in amino acids: CASRVGVLSNQPQHF. The CDR3 DNA sequence: TGTGCCAGCAGGGTAGGGGTCCTTAGCAATCAGCCCCAGCATTTT.

This clone came up once. The chain uses TRBV10-3 and TRBJ2-2; D call uncertain. CDR3 length: 15 amino acids. CDR1 and CDR2 from the germline V gene are ENHRY and SYGVKD. V lost 4 bases and J lost 0, with 9 bases in between. Here the CDR3 reads CAISGRSSNTGELFF. Written as DNA, the CDR3 is TGTGCCATCAGTGGTAGGAGTTCGAACACCGGGGAGCTGTTTTTT.

This clone turned up a few times. The chain couples TRBV4-3 to TRBJ1-2; D is perhaps TRBD1 (6 bases). V was pared by 3 bases and J by 5 bases, with 16 bases between. The CDR3 length is 15 residues. Germline-derived CDR1 and CDR2 are LGHNA and YSLEER. CDR3 bases: TGCGCCAGCAGCCAGGGATCAGGACAGATTTATGGCTACACCTTC. It specifies CASSQGSGQIYGYTF.

This clone was counted once. The chain is built from TRBV7-6 and TRBJ2-7, with D possibly matching TRBD1 (6 bases). V lost 0 bases and J 4 bases, leaving 10 bases between the germline ends. This CDR3 is built from 14 residues. CDR1 SGHVS and CDR2 FNYEAQ come from the germline V gene. The CDR3 sequence is CASSLALGQYEQYF. CDR3 nucleotide sequence: TGTGCCAGCAGCTTAGCCCTAGGACAGTACGAGCAGTACTTC. Drawing the rest from reference TRBV7-6 and TRBJ2-7, the complete variable domain is GAGVSQSPRYKVTKRGQDVALRCDPISGHVSLYWYRQALGQGPEFLTYFNYEAQQDKSGLPNDRFSAERPEGSISTLTIQRTEQRDSAMYRCASSLALGQYEQYFGPGTRLTVT.

J is TRBJ2-3 and V is TRBV25-1; TRBD2 agrees at 9 bases. V trimming: 2 bases; J trimming: 7 bases; junction bases outside the gene matches: 10. This CDR3 spans 16 amino acids. From germline, CDR1 is MGHDK and CDR2 SYGVNS. The CDR3 DNA reads TGTGCCAGCAGTGAAGGGGCTGGGCGGGAGGGGAATACGCAGTATTTT. This codes for CASSEGAGREGNTQYF.

This clone is a singleton in its sample. The chain uses TRBV6-5 and TRBJ1-1; possibly TRBD1 for D (6 bases). This CDR3 contains 14 residues. Trimming pared 7 bases from V and 4 bases from J, leaving 16 bases between. Germline V gene lookup returns CDR1 MNHEY and CDR2 SVGAGI. The CDR3 loop is CASTLGGDVTEAFF. The CDR3 nucleotides read TGTGCCAGCACCCTAGGGGGGGACGTCACTGAAGCTTTCTTT.

The chain recombines TRBV21-1 with TRBJ2-3; TRBD2 is the table's D call, not checked against the DNA. TRBV21-1 is deemed a pseudogene. This CDR3 has 22 residues. CDR3 loop: CASSKGGMTSGRNVRKADTQYF. CDR3 nucleotide sequence: TGTGCCAGCAGCAAAGGGGGTATGACTAGCGGGAGAAACGTAAGGAAGGCAGATACGCAGTATTTT.

The chain joins TRBV6-6 to TRBJ2-7; D is perhaps TRBD1 (6 bases). The V end was cut by 10 bases, the J end by 6 bases, with 19 bases between. Germline V gene lookup returns CDR1 MNHNY and CDR2 SVGAGI (reference sequence). The CDR3 is 13 amino acids. The CDR3 coding sequence is TGTGCCACTGGGGCAGGGACAATCTTCGAGCAGTACTTC. It is translated as CATGAGTIFEQYF.